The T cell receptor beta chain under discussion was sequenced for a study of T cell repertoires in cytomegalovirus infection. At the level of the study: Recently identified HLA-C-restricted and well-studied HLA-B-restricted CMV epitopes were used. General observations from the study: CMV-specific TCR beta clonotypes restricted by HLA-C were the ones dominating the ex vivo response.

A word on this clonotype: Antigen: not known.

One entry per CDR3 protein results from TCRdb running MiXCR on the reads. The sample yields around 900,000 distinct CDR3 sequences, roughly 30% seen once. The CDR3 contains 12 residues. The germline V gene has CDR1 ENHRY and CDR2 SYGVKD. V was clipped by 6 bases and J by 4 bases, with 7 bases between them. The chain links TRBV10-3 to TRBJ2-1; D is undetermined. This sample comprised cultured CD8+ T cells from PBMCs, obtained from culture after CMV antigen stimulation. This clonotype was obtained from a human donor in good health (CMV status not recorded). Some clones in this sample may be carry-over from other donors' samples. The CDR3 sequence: CAIRDTYNEQFF. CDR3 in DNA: TGTGCCATCAGAGACACTTACAATGAGCAGTTCTTC.